Presented here are 16 T cell receptor beta chains from one specimen sequenced in a study of identical twins. TCRdb re-analysed the 5' RACE reads in MiXCR, keeping a single row per CDR3 protein. This sample has some 500,000 distinct CDR3 sequences, with 20% to 25% found just once. These records were also assigned to another study, of T cells expressing NK-cell markers.

The sequencing sample was made of CD4+ T cells sorted from blood. The receptors here all came from a woman under 30 in good health.

This clonotype was found a few times. This chain uses TRBV20-1 with TRBJ2-7; 7 nucleotides align to TRBD1. This CDR3 is built from 12 residues. Germline lookup yields CDR1 DFQATT and CDR2 SNEGSKA (reference sequence). V shed 6 bases and J 1 base; nucleotides not matched to a gene: 3. CDR3 protein: CSAGGLSYEQYF. CDR3 nucleotides: TGCAGTGCAGGGGGCTTGTCCTACGAGCAGTACTTC.

In its sample, this clonotype was seen many times. The chain joins TRBV20-1 to TRBJ1-4; unclear D gene. V was cut by 5 bases and J by 8 bases, with 12 bases left in between. Germline V gene sequence: CDR1 DFQATT, CDR2 SNEGSKA (reference sequence). The CDR3 is 12 residues long. The CDR3 nucleotides read TGCAGTGCTTGGAGGGTGGGGGAAAAACTGTTTTTT. This translates into CSAWRVGEKLFF.

This chain joins TRBV9 and TRBJ2-7, with D possibly being TRBD1 (6 bases). Germline values: CDR1 SGDLS, CDR2 YYNGEE. V shed 4 bases and J shed 3 bases, with 14 bases lying between them. The length of the CDR3 is 14 residues. The CDR3 DNA follows: TGTGCCAGCAGCTACGGACAGAGAGACTACGAGCAGTACTTC. It encodes CASSYGQRDYEQYF.

The chain has TRBV6-5 and TRBJ1-3; no clear D gene. The ends were cut back, 3 bases at V and 4 bases at J, with 13 bases in the middle. Per germline, CDR1 MNHEY and CDR2 SVGAGI. This CDR3 is built from 15 residues. CDR3 sequence reads: CASSYSLAGGNTIYF. As DNA, the CDR3 is TGTGCCAGCAGTTATTCCCTTGCAGGAGGAAACACCATATATTTT.

V and J are TRBV25-1 and TRBJ2-2; D unresolved. The germline gives CDR1 MGHDK, CDR2 SYGVNS. The CDR3 is 13 residues long. V lost 0 bases and J lost 6, with 5 bases in between. DNA for the CDR3: TGTGCCAGCAGTGAATACCGACCCGGGGAGCTGTTTTTT. Its translation: CASSEYRPGELFF.

V is TRBV6-2 or TRBV6-3 and J is TRBJ2-1; D is perhaps TRBD2 (5 bases). The CDR3 sequence is 12 residues long. Trimming removed 6 bases from V and 12 bases from J, with 15 bases in between. CDR1 is MNHEY and CDR2 is SVGEGT in the germline V gene. CDR3: CASRTPTSGQFF. The CDR3 region has the DNA TGTGCCAGCAGGACCCCCACCAGCGGGCAGTTCTTC.

As for this clonotype: The junction departs from the called germline gene at one end, perhaps through a read error. The rearrangement uses TRBV28 and TRBJ2-7; TRBD2 agrees at 7 bases. The CDR3 sequence is 12 residues long. The V gene's germline CDR1 is MDHEN and CDR2 SYDVKM. CDR3 protein: CASSFSLLREDF. CDR3 nucleotides: TGTGCCAGCAGTTTCTCCTTGTTACGGGAGGACTTC.

This clonotype has ten or more counts. The genes are TRBV4-3 and TRBJ2-3, with 9 bases identical to TRBD2. Germline V gene sequence: CDR1 LGHNA, CDR2 YSLEER. This CDR3 is 16 amino acids long. V dropped 2 bases and J dropped 7; count of bases not matched to a gene: 10. The CDR3 here is CASSQLAGGKGYTQYF. For the CDR3, the DNA is TGCGCCAGCAGCCAACTTGCGGGAGGGAAGGGATATACGCAGTATTTT.

DNA of the CDR3: TGTGCCAGCAGTTTGCGACAGGGAGCTTTCTTT. As protein: CASSLRQGAFF. This rearrangement joins TRBV12-3 or TRBV12-4 to TRBJ1-1; 7 nucleotides agree with TRBD1. With V trimmed by 3 bases and J by 10 bases, 2 bases remained unmatched. The CDR3 spans 11 residues.

The chain uses TRBV20-1 and TRBJ2-7; D may be TRBD1 (5 bases). This CDR3 is built from 15 residues. Per the germline V gene, CDR1 is DFQATT and CDR2 is SNEGSKA (reference sequence). V was trimmed by 0 bases and J by 2 bases, leaving 14 bases between them. The CDR3: CSARDLRVSAYEQYF. CDR3 coding DNA: TGCAGTGCTAGAGATCTCAGGGTCTCGGCCTACGAGCAGTACTTC.

The chain employs TRBV20-1 and TRBJ2-5; 7 nucleotides align to TRBD2. This CDR3 is built from 14 residues. The ends lost 3 bases at V and 5 bases at J; junction bases unmatched: 9. CDR1 and CDR2 from the germline V gene are DFQATT and SNEGSKA (reference sequence). The CDR3 DNA sequence: TGCAGTGCTAGGGGAGGGCGGACCACCGAGACCCAGTACTTC. It translates to CSARGGRTTETQYF.

In this sample, this clonotype turned up once. V usage is TRBV18 and J usage is TRBJ1-2; D not resolved. V was cut by 4 bases and J by 8 bases, with 23 bases left in between. This CDR3 comprises 16 residues. Germline CDR1 and CDR2: KGHSH and LQKENI. Written as DNA, the CDR3 is TGTGCCAGCTCACTAAGTCATAGAACCACCTTTGAAGGCTACACCTTC. Its translation is CASSLSHRTTFEGYTF.

This clonotype was seen at least ten times. The chain joins TRBV29-1 to TRBJ2-3; D is possibly TRBD1 or TRBD2 (6 bases each). Trimming stripped 3 bases from V and 4 bases from J, with 11 bases between. The germline V gene encodes CDR1 SQVTM and CDR2 ANQGSEA. The CDR3 has 13 residues. The CDR3 region has the DNA TGCAGCGTTGAGCGGGACAAGGCAGATACGCAGTATTTT. This sequence encodes CSVERDKADTQYF.

This chain uses TRBV9 with TRBJ2-5; D call uncertain. This CDR3 region has 15 residues. V lost 2 bases and J lost 1, with 12 bases in between. The germline V gene has CDR1 SGDLS and CDR2 YYNGEE. The chain's CDR3 is CASSVGSLRQETQYF. The CDR3 DNA sequence: TGTGCCAGCAGCGTCGGAAGCCTTCGCCAAGAGACCCAGTACTTC.

The chain carries TRBV29-1 and TRBJ1-5; TRBD1 matches at 10 bases. Germline V gene data show CDR1 as SQVTM and CDR2 as ANQGSEA. V dropped 4 bases and J dropped 6; count of bases not matched to a gene: 0. The CDR3 spans 12 residues. The DNA of the CDR3 is TGCAGCGTTGGGGACAGGGGTCAGCCCCAGCATTTT. It encodes CSVGDRGQPQHF.

This clonotype was counted only a few times. This chain connects TRBV11-3 to TRBJ2-5; 7 bases agree with TRBD1. In germline, CDR1 is SGHNT, CDR2 YENEEA. The CDR3 contains 16 residues. V lost 6 bases and J lost 4; bases outside the gene matches: 14. CDR3 loop: CASSPKLQGRVETQYF. DNA of the CDR3: TGTGCCAGCAGTCCAAAACTACAGGGGCGTGTAGAGACCCAGTACTTC.